This TCR beta chain is from a study of vaccination and CD4 T cells after COVID-19. Study-level background: Stimuli were overlapping spike peptide pools of SARS-CoV-2 and three common cold coronaviruses (HCoV-NL63, HCoV-OC43, HCoV-229E). The authors gave control cultures a CEFX pool, an HIV-1 Nef pool, or no peptide. Study observations and caveats: Looking at convalescent patients, a median approximately 86% of reactive clones were present only post-vaccination.

Comments on this clonotype: As yet, its antigen is unknown.

Treatment reported: roughly nine-day PBMC culture with coronavirus spike peptide pools or control peptides (ViraFEST assay). Gathered ahead of the COVID-19 pandemic (2011-2018) were the CD4+ T cells of the unexposed donor. Each well held 2 million to 2.5 million PBMCs in IL-2 (around 9.7 IU/ml) medium with 10 ug/ml peptide pools. Oncomine TCR Beta short-read sequencing was applied to DNA from cultured CD4+ T cells. One entry per CDR3 protein, called by TCRdb with MiXCR from the PCR reads. The sample records roughly 4,800 distinct CDR3 sequences, 60% being singletons. V lost 3 bases, J lost 9 bases, and 5 bases stayed unmatched. Germline CDR1 reads MNHNS; CDR2 reads SASEGT. The CDR3 consists of 14 residues.

The sequence came from a human donor in good health. The sequenced sample was CD4+ T cells from blood, cultured in vitro. This chain connects TRBV6-1 to TRBJ1-6; 7 positions match TRBD1. The CDR3 is CASSDQGEVSPLHF. CDR3 DNA sequence: TGTGCCAGCAGTGATCAGGGGGAAGTTTCACCCCTCCACTTT.